These 26 T cell receptor beta chains were all obtained from the same sample, sequenced in a study of shared clonotypes between healthy human individuals. Some clones are missing from TCRdb's copy, which holds only in-frame ones; the method was immunoSEQ multiplex PCR. Among hundreds of thousands of clones, more than 95% were seen once, and the ten largest hold 0.045% to 0.06%. The sequenced material came from naive CD4+ T cells sorted from blood. As for subset: CD45RA+ positively selected. The receptor source for this set is a woman between 25 and 40 years old in good health.

This clone has only one observation. V gene TRBV7-8 combines with J gene TRBJ1-5; D is unclear. The CDR3 is 18 amino acids. Germline V gives CDR1 SGHVS, CDR2 FQNEAQ. V was cut by 0 bases and J by 0 bases, with 15 bases left in between. CDR3 sequence reads: CASSLARFQIPSNQPQHF. CDR3 DNA: TGTGCCAGCAGCTTAGCTCGGTTCCAGATCCCTAGCAATCAGCCCCAGCATTTT. The whole variable domain, filled in from reference TRBV7-8 and TRBJ1-5, reads GAGVSQSPRYKVAKRGQDVALRCDPISGHVSLFWYQQALGQGPEFLTYFQNEAQLDKSGLPSDRFFAERPEGSVSTLKIQRTQQEDSAVYLCASSLARFQIPSNQPQHFGDGTRLSIL.

The V call is TRBV5-6, the J call TRBJ2-7, with TRBD1 identical over 7 bases. The CDR3 consists of 13 residues. V trimming: 0 bases; J trimming: 7 bases; junction bases outside the gene matches: 4. Germline CDR1 SGHDT, CDR2 YYEEEE. CDR3 coding DNA: TGTGCCAGCAGCTTGGGACAGGGCCGGGAGCAGTACTTC. Its protein is CASSLGQGREQYF.

The V and J genes are TRBV6-1 and TRBJ2-5; D perhaps matches TRBD1 (7 bases). Per germline, CDR1 MNHNS and CDR2 SASEGT. The CDR3 consists of 13 residues. Trimming pared 4 bases from V and 5 bases from J, leaving 11 bases between. The CDR3 reads CASSVPGGETQYF. In DNA, the CDR3 is TGTGCCAGCAGTGTCCCAGGGGGGGAGACCCAGTACTTC.

The chain carries TRBV10-3 and TRBJ1-5, with 8 bases identical to TRBD1. The length of the CDR3 is 11 residues. Germline CDR1 ENHRY, CDR2 SYGVKD. V was pared by 11 bases and J by 9 bases, with 6 bases of the junction left unmatched. This chain's CDR3 is CAVGQGTPQHF. The DNA of the CDR3 is TGTGCCGTAGGACAGGGTACGCCCCAGCATTTT.

The chain joins TRBV14 to TRBJ1-1, with D hard to call. The CDR3 runs 13 residues. V was cut by 0 bases and J by 7 bases, with 9 bases left in between. Germline-derived CDR1 and CDR2 are SGHDN and FVKESK. CDR3 coding DNA: TGTGCCAGCAGCCAAGATTGGAGCGGTGAAGCTTTCTTT. Translated: CASSQDWSGEAFF.

CDR3 loop: CASSEAWRAGYTGELFF. CDR3 coding DNA: TGTGCCAGCAGTGAAGCGTGGAGGGCAGGGTACACCGGGGAGCTGTTTTTT. This chain connects TRBV6-1 to TRBJ2-2, with D possibly TRBD2 on 6 matching bases. Trimming removed 0 bases at V and 3 bases at J, with 14 bases between. Germline loops: CDR1 MNHNS, CDR2 SASEGT. The CDR3 is 17 residues long.

V usage is TRBV6-1 and J usage is TRBJ2-1; D gene unclear. V lost 4 bases and J 4 bases, leaving 8 bases between the germline ends. The CDR3 is 13 amino acids. Per the germline V gene, CDR1 is MNHNS and CDR2 is SASEGT. The CDR3, as DNA: TGTGCCAGCAGTGTCGCTGTTTACAATGAGCAGTTCTTC. It translates to CASSVAVYNEQFF.

The V call is TRBV19, the J call TRBJ1-5, with TRBD1 matching 10 bases. The CDR3 totals 17 residues. The V segment lost 2 bases and the J segment 2 bases; nucleotides outside the gene matches: 6. CDR1 is LNHDA and CDR2 is SQIVND in the germline V gene (reference sequence). The CDR3 DNA is TGTGCCAGTAGTATAATAGGGACAGGGGTAGGCAATCAGCCCCAGCATTTT. It translates to CASSIIGTGVGNQPQHF.

This clone showed up just once. The chain carries TRBV10-3 and TRBJ2-3, with a tentative D call TRBD1 (7 bases). Trimming removed 6 bases from V and 11 bases from J, with 12 bases in between. Germline CDR1 is ENHRY and CDR2 is SYGVKD. The CDR3 is 11 residues long. The CDR3 loop is CAISPGGRQYF. The DNA of the CDR3 is TGTGCCATCAGCCCAGGGGGGAGGCAGTATTTT.

The genes are TRBV28 and TRBJ1-5; 8 bases are shared with TRBD1. The germline gives CDR1 MDHEN, CDR2 SYDVKM. The V gene end was trimmed by 2 bases and the J gene end by 4 bases; junction bases not matched to a gene: 7. The CDR3 is 16 residues long. The CDR3 region has the DNA TGTGCCAGCAGTTTAAGGCAGGGGGCTTCTAATCAGCCCCAGCATTTT. Translation gives CASSLRQGASNQPQHF.

The V call is TRBV5-1, the J call TRBJ2-1; D may be TRBD2 (6 bases). This CDR3 contains 15 residues. V lost 2 bases and J lost 6, with 15 bases in between. Germline CDR1 reads SGHRS; CDR2 reads YFSETQ. The CDR3 region has the DNA TGCGCCAGCAGCTTTAACGCGGGGCCGGGCAATGAGCAGTTCTTC. As protein: CASSFNAGPGNEQFF.

The chain has TRBV6-5 and TRBJ2-2; 8 positions agree with TRBD1. Germline CDR1 reads MNHEY; CDR2 reads SVGAGI. V lost 6 bases to trimming and J lost 6 bases; unmatched junction nucleotides: 9. The CDR3 totals 15 residues. The CDR3 DNA reads as TGTGCCAGCAGGGCAGCAGGGGGCAGGGCCGGGGAGCTGTTTTTT. Its translation is CASRAAGGRAGELFF.

This clone was recorded once. The chain recombines TRBV7-8 with TRBJ2-7; TRBD2 matches 7 bases. In germline, CDR1 is SGHVS, CDR2 FQNEAQ. V was clipped by 0 bases and J by 2 bases; unmatched bases: 7. The CDR3 has 16 amino acids. The CDR3 region is CASSLASAGLTYEQYF. The CDR3 bases are TGTGCCAGCAGCTTAGCGTCAGCGGGATTGACCTACGAGCAGTACTTC.

The chain has TRBV7-2 and TRBJ2-7, with 11 bases matching TRBD2. Trimming removed 5 bases from V and 6 bases from J; junction bases left unmatched: 12. CDR1 and CDR2 (germline): SGHTA, FQGNSA. This CDR3 has 16 residues. Here the CDR3 reads CASSRGLAALWGEQYF. The DNA for the CDR3 is TGTGCCAGCAGCCGGGGACTAGCGGCCCTTTGGGGCGAGCAGTACTTC.

As to this clone: Other DNA variants within this sample encode the same CDR3. V usage is TRBV18 and J usage is TRBJ2-1; D possibly corresponds to TRBD2 (5 bases). The germline V gene has CDR1 KGHSH and CDR2 LQKENI. This CDR3 comprises 12 residues. Trimming left V 2 bases short and J 7 bases short, with 6 bases between. The CDR3 DNA is TGTGCCAGCTCACCAGGAGGAAATGAGCAGTTCTTC. Translating it yields CASSPGGNEQFF.

CDR3 in amino acids: CASSHRPSGNPGEQFF. The CDR3 DNA reads TGTGCCAGCAGCCACCGCCCTAGCGGTAATCCTGGTGAGCAGTTCTTC. The chain combines TRBV4-2 with TRBJ2-1; 7 positions match TRBD2. Germline CDR1 and CDR2: LGHNA and YNFKEQ. The CDR3 contains 16 residues. The V and J ends lost 3 bases and 9 bases, in that order; junction bases with no gene match: 14.

This chain joins TRBV28 and TRBJ2-3; D not resolved. Between the trimmed V and J ends, which lost 5 bases and 1 base, there was a span of 25 bases. This CDR3 is built from 19 residues. Germline values: CDR1 MDHEN, CDR2 SYDVKM. The CDR3 nucleotides read TGTGCCAGCAGTCCCCCTCGCCAGGCCGCCTTTTCCCGCACAGATACGCAGTATTTT. Translation: CASSPPRQAAFSRTDTQYF.

This chain joins TRBV6-1 and TRBJ2-3, with a possible D match to TRBD2 (5 bases). Trimming stripped 7 bases from V and 0 bases from J, with 14 bases between. This CDR3 is built from 15 residues. CDR1 and CDR2 (germline): MNHNS, SASEGT. In DNA form, the CDR3 reads TGTGCCAGCACTAGGTCGGGGTTAAGCACAGATACGCAGTATTTT. It encodes CASTRSGLSTDTQYF.

The chain recombines TRBV6-5 with TRBJ2-5; D is unclear. The V and J ends lost 4 bases and 0 bases respectively, with 12 bases between them. CDR3 length equals 15 residues. The V gene's germline CDR1 is MNHEY and CDR2 SVGAGI. The DNA for the CDR3 is TGTGCCAGCAGTTTTGGGGTGCATAACCAAGAGACCCAGTACTTC. Translated: CASSFGVHNQETQYF.

The chain combines TRBV6-1 with TRBJ2-5; unclear D gene. The end of the DNA aligns better with TRBJ2-7, so the J call may be wrong. The CDR3 extends over 12 amino acids. CDR1 is MNHNS, CDR2 SASEGT, per germline. CDR3 sequence reads: CASKLWSIEQYF. DNA of the CDR3: TGTGCCAGCAAACTATGGTCGATCGAGCAGTACTTC.

The chain has TRBV5-1 and TRBJ2-5; 11 positions match TRBD1. Germline V gives CDR1 SGHRS, CDR2 YFSETQ. J lost 3 bases, V lost 7 bases, and 11 bases had no gene match. The CDR3 contains 16 residues. CDR3 DNA: TGCGCCAGCTCCCTTCCTCCGGGACAGGGGGAAGAGACCCAGTACTTC. This codes for CASSLPPGQGEETQYF.

The genes are TRBV9 and TRBJ2-3, with D hard to call. Germline assignment: CDR1 SGDLS and CDR2 YYNGEE. The CDR3 is 16 residues long. V lost 2 bases to trimming and J lost 1 base, with 14 bases between them. CDR3 nucleotides: TGTGCCAGCAGCGTGGGGTTTGCCCACGGCACAGATACGCAGTATTTT. Protein product: CASSVGFAHGTDTQYF.

The V and J genes are TRBV29-1 and TRBJ2-7; D may be TRBD1 (6 bases). There are 12 residues in the CDR3. CDR1 is SQVTM, CDR2 ANQGSEA, per germline. V lost 2 bases and J lost 4, with 9 bases in between. In nucleotides, the CDR3 is TGCAGCGTTGAAACCCAGGGGTACGAGCAGTACTTC. It specifies CSVETQGYEQYF.

The rearrangement links TRBV28 to TRBJ2-7; unclear D gene. The ends were cut back, 7 bases at V and 2 bases at J, with 12 bases in the middle. CDR1 and CDR2 from the germline V gene are MDHEN and SYDVKM. The CDR3 is 13 residues long. CDR3 protein: CASTPPGPYEQYF. DNA for the CDR3: TGTGCCAGCACCCCCCCGGGCCCCTACGAGCAGTACTTC.

Regarding this clone: Other DNA sequences in the sample encode the same CDR3. The chain is built from TRBV28 and TRBJ1-5; the D is unclear. CDR3 size: 12 residues. Trimming removed 3 bases from V and 7 bases from J, with 7 bases in between. Germline CDR1 is MDHEN and CDR2 is SYDVKM. CDR3 residues: CASSFLRQPQHF. The CDR3 DNA reads TGTGCCAGCAGTTTCTTGCGCCAGCCCCAGCATTTT. The full variable domain, in which reference TRBV28 and TRBJ1-5 provide the parts outside the CDR3, is DVKVTQSSRYLVKRTGEKVFLECVQDMDHENMFWYRQDPGLGLRLIYFSYDVKMKEKGDIPEGYSVSREKKERFSLILESASTNQTSMYLCASSFLRQPQHFGDGTRLSIL.

The chain combines TRBV25-1 with TRBJ2-7, with D unclear. Between the trimmed V and J ends, which lost 2 bases and 0 bases, there was a span of 14 bases. CDR1 and CDR2 (germline): MGHDK, SYGVNS. This CDR3 contains 16 residues. The CDR3 loop reads CASSESFPYNSYEQYF. The DNA for the CDR3 is TGTGCCAGCAGTGAAAGCTTTCCCTATAACTCCTACGAGCAGTACTTC.